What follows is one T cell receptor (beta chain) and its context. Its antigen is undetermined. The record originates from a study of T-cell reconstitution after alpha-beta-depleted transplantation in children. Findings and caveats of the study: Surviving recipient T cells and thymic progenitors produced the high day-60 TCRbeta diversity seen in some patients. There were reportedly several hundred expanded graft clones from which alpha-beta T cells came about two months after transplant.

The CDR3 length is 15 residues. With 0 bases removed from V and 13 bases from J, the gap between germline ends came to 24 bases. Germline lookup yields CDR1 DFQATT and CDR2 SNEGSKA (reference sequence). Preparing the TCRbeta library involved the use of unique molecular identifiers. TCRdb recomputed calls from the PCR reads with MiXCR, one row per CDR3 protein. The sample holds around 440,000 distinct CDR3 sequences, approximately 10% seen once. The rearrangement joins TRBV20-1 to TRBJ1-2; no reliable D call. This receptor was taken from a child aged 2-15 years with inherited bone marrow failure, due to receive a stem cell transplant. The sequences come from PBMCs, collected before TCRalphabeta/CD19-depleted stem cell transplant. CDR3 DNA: TGCAGTGCTAGAGAGCCGGACGGGTCGGTTCCTTTACCCACCTTC. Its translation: CSAREPDGSVPLPTF.